A selection of T cell receptor beta chains follows, all from one sample in a study of T cells in Graves' hyperthyroidism and ophthalmopathy. Via MiXCR, TCRdb re-called the multiplex PCR reads, giving one row per CDR3 protein. The sample consists of 340,000 or so distinct CDR3 sequences, approximately 22% of them appearing once. Sequenced sample: blood. The receptors shown here come from a woman aged 50 to 65 with Graves' hyperthyroidism. Both conserved end residues are part of each CDR3. D genes are given only for firm matches. Size tells how often a clone was seen (once, few, many) or the class of an expanded clone, and some rows leave it out.

.,TRBJ2-1,TRBV5-1,once,TGCGCCAGCAGCTTGGGGACTCCTTTCTACAATGAGCAGTTCTTC,CASSLGTPFYNEQFF
TRBD2,TRBJ2-7,TRBV6-1,many,TGTGCCAGCAGTTCACCGCGGCGGGGGGCCTACGAGCAGTACTTC,CASSSPRRGAYEQYF
.,TRBJ2-5,TRBV7-6,.,TGTGCCAGCAGCCGACGGGGCAGGCAAGAGACCCAGTACTTC,CASSRRGRQETQYF
.,TRBJ2-7,TRBV18,many,TGTGCCAGCTCAGCCGGGACCGTCACCTACGAGCAGTACTTC,CASSAGTVTYEQYF
.,TRBJ1-2,TRBV20-1,many,TGCAGTGCTAGAGATCCAATGGGGAGCTATGGCTACACCTTC,CSARDPMGSYGYTF
.,TRBJ2-4,TRBV28,many,TGTGCCAGCAGTCCCCTTGCGAGGGTCTCCAAAAACATTCAGTACTTC,CASSPLARVSKNIQYF
.,TRBJ2-3,TRBV11-2,.,TGTGCCAGCGGCTTAGCGTCGGGGGATCGGGATACGCAGTATTTT,CASGLASGDRDTQYF
TRBD2,TRBJ2-2,TRBV9,few,TGTGCCAGCAGCGTTACTAGCGCGAACACCGGGGAGCTGTTTTTT,CASSVTSANTGELFF
TRBD2,TRBJ2-1,TRBV20-1,.,TGCAGTGCTAGAAGGACTAGCGGGAGGAGGGACAATGAGCAGTTCTTC,CSARRTSGRRDNEQFF
TRBD2,TRBJ2-1,TRBV6-1,few,TGTGCCAGCAGTCCTTACGCGGGGACTAGCGGCGACAATGAGCAGTTCTTC,CASSPYAGTSGDNEQFF
.,TRBJ1-6,TRBV30,many,TGTGCCGCGTCACACGACTATAATTCACCCCTCCACTTT,CAASHDYNSPLHF
TRBD1,TRBJ1-5,TRBV6-1,many,TGTGCCAGCAGCGGACAGGGTGGGAATCAGCCCCAGCATTTT,CASSGQGGNQPQHF
.,TRBJ1-5,TRBV2,.,TGTGCCAGCAGTGATGCACGGGGGGCGCGGAATCAGCCCCAGCATTTT,CASSDARGARNQPQHF
TRBD2,TRBJ2-5,TRBV6-1,few,TGTGCCAGCAGTGAAATAGCGGGGGGGCCCGGGTCCCAGTACTTC,CASSEIAGGPGSQYF
TRBD2,TRBJ2-1,TRBV20-1,.,TGCAGTGCTAGAGTGGCTAGCGGGGGGCCGAGCTCCTACAATGAGCAGTTCTTC,CSARVASGGPSSYNEQFF
.,TRBJ2-3,TRBV5-8,few,TGTGCCAGCAGCTTTGCCACAGATACGCAGTATTTT,CASSFATDTQYF
TRBD1,TRBJ1-1,TRBV19,many,TGTGCCAGTAGTTTACTGGGACAGGGGAACACTGAAGCTTTCTTT,CASSLLGQGNTEAFF
.,TRBJ2-7,TRBV6-1,.,TGTGCCAGCAGTGAGAGCGGATACGAGCAGTACTTC,CASSESGYEQYF
.,TRBJ1-5,TRBV20-1,many,TGCAGTGCTAGAGGAGGCCGGGGTAGCAATCAGCCCCAGCATTTT,CSARGGRGSNQPQHF
.,TRBJ2-2,TRBV25-1,few,TGTGCCAGCTCATGGGGGAGACACACCGGGGAGCTGTTTTTT,CASSWGRHTGELFF
TRBD1,TRBJ1-5,TRBV6-1,.,TGTGCCAGCAGTGGAAGACAGGGATTAAATCAGCCCCAGCATTTT,CASSGRQGLNQPQHF
.,TRBJ2-7,TRBV28,few,TGTGCCAGCAGTTTAGAAGTCACCTACGAGCAGTACTTC,CASSLEVTYEQYF
.,TRBJ2-3,TRBV20-1,many,TGCAGTGCTACCCGGCGGGGTCATCAAGATACGCAGTATTTT,CSATRRGHQDTQYF
.,TRBJ1-1,TRBV18,many,TGTGCCAGCTCACCTCAGATGAACACTGAAGCTTTCTTT,CASSPQMNTEAFF
TRBD1,TRBJ2-3,TRBV6-2/TRBV6-3,.,TGTGCCAGTAGTTACCCACCGGGACAGGGGGCAGATACGCAGTATTTT,CASSYPPGQGADTQYF
.,TRBJ1-1,TRBV20-1,many,TGCAGTGCTAGACATGTCCTAAAAGAAAACACTGAAGCTTTCTTT,CSARHVLKENTEAFF
.,TRBJ1-1,TRBV6-1,many,TGTGCCAGCAGTGAAGTCGGAGGGGGGTTGAACACTGAAGCTTTCTTT,CASSEVGGGLNTEAFF
.,TRBJ1-1,TRBV5-1,once,TGCGCCAGCAGCCCGGAAGAGGGGGTTGAAGCTTTCTTT,CASSPEEGVEAFF
.,TRBJ2-1,TRBV11-2,many,TGTGCCAGCAGCTCCCCGAGGGGTCCCAGGGCCCATGAGCAGTTCTTC,CASSSPRGPRAHEQFF
.,TRBJ2-7,TRBV29-1,many,TGCAGCGTTACAGCCAGCTCCTACGAGCAGTACTTC,CSVTASSYEQYF
.,TRBJ2-3,TRBV12-5,few,TGTGCTAGTGGTTTCGGACGGGTCACAGATACGCAGTATTTT,CASGFGRVTDTQYF
.,TRBJ1-2,TRBV2,many,TGTGCCAGCAGTGAACGACAGGCTAACTATGGCTACACCTTC,CASSERQANYGYTF
.,TRBJ2-2,TRBV6-1,few,TGTGCCGTAAAGGGGGTTACGAACACCGGGGAGCTGTTTTTT,CAVKGVTNTGELFF
.,TRBJ1-6,TRBV2,many,TGTGCCAGCAGTGTTACGACATCCTTTAATTCACCCCTCCACTTT,CASSVTTSFNSPLHF
.,TRBJ2-7,TRBV5-5,many,TGTGCCAGCAGCGGGGGGTTAGGCGGACAATACGAGCAGTACTTC,CASSGGLGGQYEQYF
.,TRBJ1-1,TRBV6-1,many,TGTGCCAGCAGTGACGCCCGAGGGACCAGGAACACTGAAGCTTTCTTT,CASSDARGTRNTEAFF
.,TRBJ2-7,TRBV10-3,many,TGTGCCAGTCTGGCTGGGTCCGAGCAGTACTTC,CASLAGSEQYF
.,TRBJ2-1,TRBV29-1,many,TGCAGCGTTGATGTGGGGGCGCGCAATGAGCAGTTCTTC,CSVDVGARNEQFF
TRBD2,TRBJ2-3,TRBV20-1,many,TGCAGTGACGGGACTAGCCAGGATACGCAGTATTTT,CSDGTSQDTQYF
.,TRBJ1-1,TRBV7-3,few,TGTGCCAGCAGTCAACAGGGACCGAACACTGAAGCTTTCTTT,CASSQQGPNTEAFF
.,TRBJ1-5,TRBV7-9,many,TGTGCCAGCAGCTTAGGGCTATCAGGGCTGGAGCCCCAGCATTTT,CASSLGLSGLEPQHF
TRBD2,TRBJ2-3,TRBV11-2,.,TGTGCCAGCAGCGACCGCACCCCTAGCGGCCGCACAGATACGCAGTATTTT,CASSDRTPSGRTDTQYF
.,TRBJ2-7,TRBV5-1,.,TGCGCCAGCAGCTTGGCGGCAGGTTCCCACGAGCAGTACTTC,CASSLAAGSHEQYF
TRBD1,TRBJ1-2,TRBV2,.,TGTGCCAGCAGTGAGGACAGGGGGCTGGGCTACACCTTC,CASSEDRGLGYTF
TRBD2,TRBJ2-3,TRBV7-9,many,TGTGCCAGCAGCTCCTCTAGCGGGAGCGCAGATACGCAGTATTTT,CASSSSSGSADTQYF
.,TRBJ1-4,TRBV3-1,many,TGTGCCAGCAGCCAAGTAAGGGGCGCGGGTGAAAAACTGTTTTTT,CASSQVRGAGEKLFF
TRBD1,TRBJ2-2,TRBV5-1,.,TGCGCCAGCAGCTTGCTCGCCGGACAGGGGGCGCTGGCCGGGGAGCTGTTTTTT,CASSLLAGQGALAGELFF